Below are 2 T cell receptor beta chains sequenced from a single sample in a study of type 1 and type 2 diabetes patients (dated by TCRdb to about 2016). These reads were obtained on an Illumina MiSeq. Genomic DNA from sorted T cell subsets served as template for TCRbeta CDR3 amplification. The TCRbeta CDR3 region was amplified by multiplex PCR with 30 forward and 13 reverse primers. The public reads were reprocessed in TCRdb via fastp at Q25 and MiXCR, keeping in-frame beta chains. Entries that share a CDR3 protein sequence are merged under the most common genes and DNA. The sample table contains 270,000 or so distinct CDR3 sequences; only one count was recorded for around 47% of them. The ten largest clonotypes hold 12% to 15% of the sample. Sequencing was carried out using peripheral blood mononuclear cells (PBMCs). These receptors all stem from a man aged 18 to 30 with type 2 diabetes.

The rearrangement uses TRBV30 and TRBJ1-5; perhaps TRBD1 as D (6 bases). The V end lost 0 bases, the J end lost 4 bases, and 10 bases lay between the germline ends. This CDR3 spans 14 amino acids. Germline V gene data show CDR1 as GTSNPN and CDR2 as SVGIG (reference sequence). The CDR3 sequence: CAWSVGRGNQPQHF. The CDR3 nucleotides are TGTGCCTGGAGTGTTGGCAGGGGAAATCAGCCCCAGCATTTT.

This sequence joins TRBV30 and TRBJ2-7; 12 bases match TRBD2. CDR3 length: 15 amino acids. The V and J ends lost 1 base and 5 bases, in that order; junction bases with no gene match: 6. CDR1 is GTSNPN, CDR2 SVGIG, per germline (reference sequence). CDR3 nucleotides: TGTGCCTGGAGTGCGACTAGCGGGAGCCCCCACGAGCAGTACTTC. The encoded protein is CAWSATSGSPHEQYF.